Sequencing of this T cell receptor (beta chain) was carried out in a study of T cell changes during pregnancy in multiple sclerosis. Germline values: CDR1 LNHDA, CDR2 SQIVND (reference sequence). CDR3 length equals 14 residues. Trimming took 9 bases from V and 6 from J, leaving 18 bases between them. Generated by immunoSEQ multiplex PCR, the TCRdb table keeps only in-frame clones and is missing some. The sample holds roughly 93,000 clones, about 91% seen once. The chain uses TRBV19 and TRBJ1-5; D might be TRBD1 (6 bases). The starting material was peripheral blood, obtained after pregnancy. The receptor comes from a female donor in good health, enrolled as a control in a pregnancy study. CDR3 coding DNA: TGTGCCAGCCGAGACTGGGACACGGGTCAGCCCCAGCATTTT. It encodes CASRDWDTGQPQHF.